Listed here are 22 T cell receptor beta chains from one sample, sequenced in a study of blood T cell repertoires in COVID-19. Sequencing was performed with immunoSEQ multiplex PCR; in TCRdb, only in-frame clones are kept and a portion is missing. The table has roughly 60,000 clones, 80% to 90% seen once; the top ten hold roughly 1.2%. The source material was peripheral blood. Receptor source: a man aged 40-55 years with acute or convalescent COVID-19.

The rearrangement joins TRBV4-1 to TRBJ1-2; the match to TRBD1 covers 7 bases. Germline V gives CDR1 MGHRA, CDR2 YSYEKL. The CDR3 contains 14 residues. V shed 4 bases, J shed 5 bases, and the junction held 7 bases outside the gene matches. CDR3 amino acids: CASSRGGGRYGYTF. The CDR3 DNA sequence: TGCGCCAGCAGCCGTGGAGGGGGCCGGTATGGCTACACCTTC.

V gene TRBV5-5 combines with J gene TRBJ2-5; D might be TRBD1 (6 bases). CDR1 SGHKS and CDR2 YYEKEE come from the germline V gene (reference sequence). There are 14 residues in the CDR3. Trimming left V 4 bases short and J 4 bases short, with 14 bases between. CDR3 DNA sequence: TGTGCCAGCAGCCTAACAGGGTCGGTAGAGACCCAGTACTTC. Translated: CASSLTGSVETQYF.

The V gene is TRBV5-8, the J gene TRBJ2-1, with 10 bases aligning to TRBD2. V lost 4 bases to trimming and J lost 9 bases; unmatched junction nucleotides: 25. The CDR3 consists of 20 residues. Germline assignment: CDR1 SGHTS and CDR2 YDEGEE. The CDR3 loop is CASSPLAGVGPSTPKGEQFF. DNA for the CDR3: TGTGCCAGCAGCCCTCTAGCGGGGGTCGGTCCATCCACCCCGAAAGGTGAGCAGTTCTTC.

The CDR3 bases are TGTGCCTGGAGACGGTTACTCGCAGGCAATGAGCAGTTCTTC. Translated: CAWRRLLAGNEQFF. The chain employs TRBV30 and TRBJ2-1, with no clear D. CDR1 and CDR2 (germline): GTSNPN, SVGIG (reference sequence). CDR3 length equals 14 residues. The V gene lost 3 bases and the J gene lost 6 bases, with 15 bases spanning the gap.

This rearrangement joins TRBV21-1 to TRBJ1-1; the table calls TRBD1, which could not be checked here. TRBV21-1 is flagged as a pseudogene. The CDR3 loop spans 13 amino acids. The DNA of the CDR3 is TGTGCCAGCAGCAAAGCAGGGGGCTCTGAAGCTTTCTTT. Translation: CASSKAGGSEAFF.

The rearrangement joins TRBV7-3 to TRBJ1-1; D is possibly TRBD1 (5 bases). Per germline, CDR1 SGHTA and CDR2 FQGTGA. V was pared by 3 bases and J by 3 bases, with 8 bases between. CDR3 size: 13 residues. CDR3 in DNA: TGTGCCAGCAGCTTCGACAGAGACACTGAAGCTTTCTTT. Translating gives CASSFDRDTEAFF. Full variable domain (remainder filled in from reference TRBV7-3 and TRBJ1-1): GAGVSQTPSNKVTEKGKYVELRCDPISGHTALYWYRQSLGQGPEFLIYFQGTGAADDSGLPNDRFFAVRPEGSVSTLKIQRTERGDSAVYLCASSFDRDTEAFFGQGTRLTVV.

This clone was recorded only once. V gene TRBV11-3 combines with J gene TRBJ2-3, with 7 bases identical to TRBD2. The V gene end was trimmed by 5 bases and the J gene end by 4 bases; junction bases not matched to a gene: 9. In germline, CDR1 is SGHNT, CDR2 YENEEA. CDR3 length: 15 amino acids. CDR3 amino acids: CASSARLAEADTQYF. The CDR3 DNA is TGTGCCAGCAGCGCGCGACTAGCCGAAGCAGATACGCAGTATTTT.

V and J are TRBV5-1 and TRBJ1-1; D gene ambiguous. The CDR3 sequence is 15 residues long. Germline loops: CDR1 SGHRS, CDR2 YFSETQ. Trimming took off 0 bases at V and 0 bases at J, with 9 bases between the two ends. CDR3 nucleotides: TGCGCCAGCAGCTTGGGTGAGCTCATGAACACTGAAGCTTTCTTT. Residues: CASSLGELMNTEAFF.

The chain employs TRBV5-1 and TRBJ2-5; 7 bases agree with TRBD1. The CDR3 has 13 amino acids. The ends lost 4 bases at V and 5 bases at J; junction bases unmatched: 5. The V gene's germline CDR1 is SGHRS and CDR2 YFSETQ. In DNA form, the CDR3 reads TGCGCCAGCAGCACGACAGGGCTGGAGACCCAGTACTTC. Protein sequence: CASSTTGLETQYF.

The chain combines TRBV6-5 with TRBJ1-3; 8 bases are a match to TRBD1. The CDR3 is 13 residues long. Trimming took 6 bases from V and 4 from J; bases not matched to a gene: 2. Germline CDR1 is MNHEY and CDR2 is SVGAGI. This CDR3 is CASRQGAGNTIYF. The CDR3 bases are TGTGCCAGCAGGCAGGGGGCAGGAAACACCATATATTTT.

J is TRBJ1-1 and V is TRBV12-3 or TRBV12-4; TRBD1 aligns across 11 bases. J lost 3 bases, V lost 8 bases, and 2 bases had no gene match. This CDR3 spans 13 amino acids. CDR3 protein: CASGDRGYTEAFF. The CDR3 bases are TGTGCCAGCGGGGACAGGGGGTACACTGAAGCTTTCTTT.

The V call is TRBV3-1 (or the pseudogene TRBV3-2), the J call TRBJ1-3; TRBD1 is a possible D gene (5 bases). The V end was cut by 7 bases, the J end by 0 bases, with 10 bases between. The CDR3 is 14 residues long. Germline V lookup: CDR1 LGHDT, CDR2 YNNKEL (reference sequence). This chain's CDR3 is CASMRGHSGNTIYF. DNA for the CDR3: TGTGCCAGCATGCGGGGCCACTCTGGAAACACCATATATTTT.

The chain recombines TRBV7-3 with TRBJ2-3, with D perhaps TRBD2 (7 bases). The germline CDR1 and CDR2 sequences are SGHTA and FQGTGA. The CDR3 length is 16 residues. The V end was cut by 2 bases, the J end by 1 base, with 13 bases between. CDR3 in amino acids: CASSLGGAGGTDTQYF. CDR3 DNA sequence: TGTGCCAGCAGCTTAGGGGGGGCCGGAGGCACAGATACGCAGTATTTT.

This clone was counted only a few times. V and J are TRBV2 and TRBJ1-6; tentative D call: TRBD1 (5 bases). V was clipped by 2 bases and J by 2 bases, with 7 bases between them. Germline lookup yields CDR1 SNHLY and CDR2 FYNNEI. The CDR3 length is 15 residues. The CDR3 sequence is CASSEPDTYNSPLHF. The CDR3 nucleotides are TGTGCCAGCAGTGAACCGGACACCTATAATTCACCCCTCCACTTT.

The rearrangement links TRBV6-1 to TRBJ1-5, with unresolved D. The germline V gene has CDR1 MNHNS and CDR2 SASEGT. This CDR3 has 15 amino acids. The germline V and J ends were trimmed by 3 bases and 7 bases, with 16 bases remaining between them. CDR3 residues: CASSESEEGRQPQHF. CDR3 coding DNA: TGTGCCAGCAGTGAGTCAGAGGAAGGCCGCCAGCCCCAGCATTTT.

This chain connects TRBV5-5 to TRBJ1-1; D is perhaps TRBD1 (5 bases). From germline, CDR1 is SGHKS and CDR2 YYEKEE (reference sequence). V dropped 5 bases and J dropped 3 bases, with 11 bases sitting between them. The CDR3 runs to 13 residues. CDR3 DNA: TGTGCCAGCAGTTCAGCGGGGGACACTGAAGCTTTCTTT. Translation gives CASSSAGDTEAFF.

This chain uses TRBV5-6 with TRBJ1-2; 7 bases are shared with TRBD1. The germline V gene encodes CDR1 SGHDT and CDR2 YYEEEE. This CDR3 has 13 amino acids. V gave up 4 bases and J gave up 4 bases; unmatched junction bases: 4. The CDR3 DNA is TGTGCCAGCAGCCTGGACAGGATCTATGGCTACACCTTC. Its translation is CASSLDRIYGYTF.

This clone was seen more than once but under ten times. This chain uses TRBV21-1 with TRBJ1-2; the table calls TRBD1, which could not be checked here. TRBV21-1 constitutes a pseudogene. This CDR3 is 15 amino acids long. CDR3 protein: CASSKPRGRNYGYTF. CDR3 in DNA: TGTGCCAGCAGCAAACCGAGGGGGCGCAACTATGGCTACACCTTC.

The rearrangement uses TRBV15 and TRBJ1-5; D possibly corresponds to TRBD1 (5 bases). CDR1 and CDR2 (germline): LNHNV, YYDKDF (reference sequence). The CDR3 extends over 14 amino acids. The ends were cut back, 8 bases at V and 4 bases at J, with 15 bases in the middle. CDR3 protein: CATVLREGNQPQHF. The CDR3 DNA is TGTGCCACCGTTCTTAGGGAGGGGAATCAGCCCCAGCATTTT.

A few counts support this clone. The chain recombines TRBV5-4 with TRBJ1-2; 12 bases are shared with TRBD1. V trimming: 0 bases; J trimming: 7 bases; junction bases outside the gene matches: 1. This CDR3 comprises 14 residues. CDR1 is SGHNT and CDR2 is YYREEE in the germline V gene (reference sequence). The CDR3 nucleotides are TGTGCCAGCAGCTTGGTGGGACAGGGGGCTGGCTACACCTTC. It translates to CASSLVGQGAGYTF.

This clone was detected once. CDR3 in amino acids: CAWTGGRSYGYTF. The CDR3 DNA reads TGTGCCTGGACGGGGGGACGTTCGTATGGCTACACCTTC. The genes are TRBV30 and TRBJ1-2; D perhaps matches TRBD1 (5 bases). CDR3 size: 13 residues. Germline CDR1 reads GTSNPN; CDR2 reads SVGIG (reference sequence). With 4 bases removed from V and 5 bases from J, the gap between germline ends came to 14 bases.

This chain joins TRBV19 and TRBJ1-5; 8 positions match TRBD1. Germline V gives CDR1 LNHDA, CDR2 SQIVND (reference sequence). The CDR3 loop spans 15 amino acids. V was pared by 3 bases and J by 4 bases, with 5 bases of the junction left unmatched. DNA for the CDR3: TGTGCCAGTAGTATTAGCACAGGGGGAAATCAGCCCCAGCATTTT. This encodes CASSISTGGNQPQHF.